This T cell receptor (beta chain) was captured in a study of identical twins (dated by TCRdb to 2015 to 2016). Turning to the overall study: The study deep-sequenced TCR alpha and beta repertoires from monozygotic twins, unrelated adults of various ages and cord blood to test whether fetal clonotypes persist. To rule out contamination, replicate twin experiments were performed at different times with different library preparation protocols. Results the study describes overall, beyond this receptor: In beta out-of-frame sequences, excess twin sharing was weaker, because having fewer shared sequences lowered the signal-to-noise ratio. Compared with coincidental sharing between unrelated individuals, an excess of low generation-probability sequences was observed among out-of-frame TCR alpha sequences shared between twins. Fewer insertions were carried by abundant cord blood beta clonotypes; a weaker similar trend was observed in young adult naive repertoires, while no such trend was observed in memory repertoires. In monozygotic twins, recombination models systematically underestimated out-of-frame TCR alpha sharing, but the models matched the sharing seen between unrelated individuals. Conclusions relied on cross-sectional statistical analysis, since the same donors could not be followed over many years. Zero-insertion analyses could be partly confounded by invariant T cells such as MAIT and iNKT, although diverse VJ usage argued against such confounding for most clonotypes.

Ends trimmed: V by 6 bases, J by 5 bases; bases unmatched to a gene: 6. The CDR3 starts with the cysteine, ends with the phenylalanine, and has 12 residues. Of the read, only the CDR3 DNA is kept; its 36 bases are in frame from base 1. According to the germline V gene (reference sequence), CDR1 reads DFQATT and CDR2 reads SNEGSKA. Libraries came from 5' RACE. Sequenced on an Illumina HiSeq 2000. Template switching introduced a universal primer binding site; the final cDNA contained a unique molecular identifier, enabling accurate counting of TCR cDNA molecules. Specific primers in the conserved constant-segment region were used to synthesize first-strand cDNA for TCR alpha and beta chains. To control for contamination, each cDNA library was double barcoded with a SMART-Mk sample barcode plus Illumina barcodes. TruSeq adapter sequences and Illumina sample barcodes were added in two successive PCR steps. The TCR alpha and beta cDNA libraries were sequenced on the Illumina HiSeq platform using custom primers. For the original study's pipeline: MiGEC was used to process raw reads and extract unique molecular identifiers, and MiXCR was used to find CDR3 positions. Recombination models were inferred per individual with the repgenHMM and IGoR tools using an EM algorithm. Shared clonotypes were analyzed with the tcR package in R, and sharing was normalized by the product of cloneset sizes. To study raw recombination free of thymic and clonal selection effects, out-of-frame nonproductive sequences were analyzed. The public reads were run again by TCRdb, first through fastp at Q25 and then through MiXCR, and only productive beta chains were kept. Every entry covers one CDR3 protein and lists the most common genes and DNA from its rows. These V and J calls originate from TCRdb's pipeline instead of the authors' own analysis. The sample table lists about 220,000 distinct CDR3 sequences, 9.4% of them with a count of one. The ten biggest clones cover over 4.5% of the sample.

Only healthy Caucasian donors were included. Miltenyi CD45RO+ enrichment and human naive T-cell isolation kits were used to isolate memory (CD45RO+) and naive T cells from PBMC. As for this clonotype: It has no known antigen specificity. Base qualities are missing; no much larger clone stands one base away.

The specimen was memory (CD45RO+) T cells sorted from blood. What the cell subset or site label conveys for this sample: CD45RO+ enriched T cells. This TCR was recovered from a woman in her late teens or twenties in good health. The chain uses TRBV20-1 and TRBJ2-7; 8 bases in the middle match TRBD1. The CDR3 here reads CSAPDRGHEQYF. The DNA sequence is TGCAGTGCGCCCGACAGGGGCCACGAGCAGTACTTC.